This T cell receptor (beta chain) was sequenced for a study of T cell responses to AZD1222 COVID-19 vaccine. Study-wide results and limits: The donors showed a predominance of white British ancestry and of females, with possible underestimation of clonal diversity.

In the case of this clone: What it binds is unknown.

Libraries were prepared by immunoSEQ multiplex PCR; TCRdb keeps only in-frame clonotypes and omits some of them. The table has some 140,000 clones, 85% to 90% seen once. Germline CDR1 GTSNPN, CDR2 SVGIG (reference sequence). The CDR3 consists of 15 residues. V gave up 4 bases and J gave up 0 bases; unmatched junction bases: 4. This rearrangement joins TRBV30 to TRBJ1-3, with TRBD1 identical over 9 bases. This receptor was identified in an adult in good health. Sequences were derived from peripheral blood, sampled on day 0 of AZD1222 vaccination. CDR3 residues: CAWNPGQGSGNTIYF. CDR3 DNA sequence: TGTGCCTGGAATCCGGGACAGGGCTCTGGAAACACCATATATTTT.